Reported below is one T cell receptor beta chain. Its specificity is not known. Each cDNA molecule carried a unique molecular identifier. Using its own MiXCR run on the 5' RACE reads, TCRdb lists one record per CDR3 protein. Among roughly 88,000 distinct CDR3 sequences listed, 12% to 15% were seen once. The data belong to a study of early T cells in non-severe SARS-CoV-2 infection. The wider study: Alpha and beta chains were unpaired, from unsorted whole-blood bulk RNA.

General observations from the study: Matching against VDJdb likely underestimated virus-specific expansions, favoring anti-spike CD8.

CDR1 is LGHDT and CDR2 is YNNKEL in the germline V gene (reference sequence). The CDR3 has 15 residues. V trimming: 3 bases; J trimming: 7 bases; junction bases outside the gene matches: 10. The receptor comes from an adult who was a healthcare worker with PCR-confirmed SARS-CoV-2 infection or an uninfected control (not recorded which). The sequenced sample was whole blood. The J gene is TRBJ1-2, the V gene TRBV3-1, with 8 bases that match TRBD1. In DNA form, the CDR3 reads TGTGCCAGCAGCCAGGTTACAGGGGGGAAGAGTGGCTACACCTTC. It encodes CASSQVTGGKSGYTF.